The rows below give T cell receptor beta chains drawn from one sample of a study of response to subunit inactivated influenza vaccine. TCRdb analysed the RT-PCR reads with MiXCR anew, one entry per CDR3 protein. The table shows roughly 460,000 distinct CDR3 sequences, with over 9.5% occurring only once. The sample in question was PBMCs from blood, obtained 45 days after vaccination. The receptors come from a man aged 45 to 65 who received an inactivated influenza vaccine. Both conserved end residues are part of each CDR3. Each record gives: clone size, J gene, D gene, CDR3 length, V gene, CDR3 protein, CDR3 DNA. A D gene is named only where the DNA matches it firmly. Size is stated for part of the rows, as once, few or many counts, or as a class when the clone is expanded.

>many|TRBJ2-5|.|14|TRBV12-3/TRBV12-4
CASSLSTVQETQYF
TGTGCCAGCAGTTTATCGACGGTCCAAGAGACCCAGTACTTC
>.|TRBJ2-3|TRBD2|15|TRBV20-1
CSAVSIAGVTDTQYF
TGCAGTGCTGTCTCGATAGCGGGAGTCACAGATACGCAGTATTTT
>few|TRBJ1-5|.|14|TRBV24-1
CATSDGTLNQPQHF
TGTGCCACCAGTGACGGGACCTTGAATCAGCCCCAGCATTTT
>many|TRBJ2-3|.|18|TRBV6-5
CASSYSISAPSDADTQYF
TGTGCCAGCAGTTACTCGATTTCCGCCCCGAGCGACGCAGATACGCAGTATTTT
>.|TRBJ2-3|TRBD1|14|TRBV4-2
CASSQSTGQDTQYF
TGTGCCAGCAGCCAATCGACAGGGCAAGATACGCAGTATTTT
>few|TRBJ1-2|.|15|TRBV5-1
CASSLGTDVNYGYTF
TGCGCCAGCAGCTTGGGCACCGACGTAAACTATGGCTACACCTTC
>.|TRBJ2-7|TRBD2|14|TRBV20-1
CSASDLAGLYEQYF
TGCAGTGCTAGCGATCTAGCGGGGTTGTACGAGCAGTACTTC
>few|TRBJ1-5|.|12|TRBV6-2/TRBV6-3
CASSYSRGPQHF
TGTGCCAGCAGTTACAGCAGGGGGCCCCAGCATTTT
>few|TRBJ2-3|.|14|TRBV5-1
CASSLQGRSDTQYF
TGCGCCAGCAGCCTACAGGGTAGATCAGATACGCAGTATTTT
>.|TRBJ2-5|TRBD1|16|TRBV6-1
CASSVGTGHTQETQYF
TGTGCCAGCAGTGTCGGGACAGGACACACACAAGAGACCCAGTACTTC
>many|TRBJ2-7|TRBD2|15|TRBV20-1
CSASVGLAVSYEQYF
TGCAGTGCTAGTGTAGGACTAGCAGTTTCCTACGAGCAGTACTTC
>few|TRBJ2-7|.|16|TRBV15
CATSRDSPAGGYEQYF
TGTGCCACCAGCAGAGATTCCCCAGCGGGTGGTTACGAGCAGTACTTC
>many|TRBJ1-6|.|12|TRBV7-2
CASSPYNSPLHF
TGTGCCAGCAGCCCCTATAATTCACCCCTCCACTTT
>.|TRBJ1-2|TRBD1|12|TRBV20-1
CSARWDRVGYTF
TGCAGTGCTAGGTGGGACAGGGTGGGCTACACCTTC
>many|TRBJ2-5|.|15|TRBV18
CASSPNGAPRETQYF
TGTGCCAGCTCTCCGAACGGGGCACCCCGGGAGACCCAGTACTTC
>many|TRBJ1-2|.|13|TRBV7-2
CASSLARVGGYTF
TGTGCCAGCAGCTTAGCCAGGGTTGGTGGCTACACCTTC
>many|TRBJ1-2|TRBD1|13|TRBV15
CATSNPTGAGYTF
TGTGCCACCAGCAACCCGACAGGGGCCGGCTACACCTTC
>many|TRBJ2-7|.|14|TRBV18
CASSPQQGGNEQYF
TGTGCCAGCTCACCACAACAGGGAGGCAACGAGCAGTACTTC
>few|TRBJ2-3|.|13|TRBV10-3
CAISVDDSDTQYF
TGTGCCATCAGTGTGGATGATTCAGATACGCAGTATTTT
>many|TRBJ2-2|TRBD2|15|TRBV12-3/TRBV12-4
CASSLRGGLTGELFF
TGTGCCAGCAGTTTACGGGGGGGGCTCACCGGGGAGCTGTTTTTT
>few|TRBJ1-2|.|16|TRBV5-6
CASSSLGVFPNYGYTF
TGTGCCAGCAGCTCCCTTGGGGTTTTCCCTAACTATGGCTACACCTTC
>few|TRBJ1-3|.|17|TRBV12-3/TRBV12-4
CASSLLGDKNSGNTIYF
TGTGCCAGCAGTTTACTCGGGGACAAGAACTCTGGAAACACCATATATTTT
>.|TRBJ1-2|TRBD1|15|TRBV5-5
CASSRTGDPLYGYTF
TGTGCCAGCAGCCGGACAGGGGACCCCCTCTATGGCTACACCTTC
>.|TRBJ2-7|TRBD2|15|TRBV12-3/TRBV12-4
CASSFERGASYEQYF
TGTGCCAGCAGTTTCGAGCGGGGGGCTTCCTACGAGCAGTACTTC
>many|TRBJ2-1|.|16|TRBV12-3/TRBV12-4
CASSLSGGGLYNEQFF
TGTGCCAGCAGTTTATCGGGCGGGGGCCTTTACAATGAGCAGTTCTTC
>.|TRBJ2-2|.|13|TRBV21-1
CASSKDGDGELFF
TGTGCCAGCAGCAAGGATGGGGACGGGGAGCTGTTTTTT
>few|TRBJ1-1|.|14|TRBV15
CATSRDQGHTEAFF
TGTGCCACCAGCAGAGACCAGGGCCACACTGAAGCTTTCTTT
>few|TRBJ2-7|TRBD2|15|TRBV5-1
CASSLAGTSVYEQYF
TGCGCCAGCAGCTTGGCCGGGACTAGCGTCTACGAGCAGTACTTC
>many|TRBJ2-3|TRBD2|20|TRBV28
CASSPGLAQPTTTSTDTQYF
TGTGCCAGCAGTCCGGGACTAGCGCAACCGACTACTACTAGCACAGATACGCAGTATTTT
>.|TRBJ2-3|.|15|TRBV4-1
CASSQVQGRTDTQYF
TGCGCCAGCAGCCAAGTGCAGGGTAGGACAGATACGCAGTATTTT
>many|TRBJ2-7|.|12|TRBV7-9
CASSLEAYEQYF
TGTGCCAGCAGCTTAGAGGCCTACGAGCAGTACTTC
>.|TRBJ2-2|.|16|TRBV7-2
CASSFRPRANTGELFF
TGTGCCAGCAGCTTCCGCCCGAGAGCGAACACCGGGGAGCTGTTTTTT
>many|TRBJ1-5|.|13|TRBV18
CASSQGLEQPQHF
TGTGCCAGCTCACAGGGGTTGGAACAGCCCCAGCATTTT
>many|TRBJ1-5|.|14|TRBV7-2
CASSLVPSPQPQHF
TGTGCCAGCAGCTTAGTTCCCTCGCCTCAGCCCCAGCATTTT
>many|TRBJ2-1|.|13|TRBV12-3/TRBV12-4
CASSRGQLGEQFF
TGTGCCAGCAGCCGGGGACAATTGGGTGAGCAGTTCTTC
>many|TRBJ2-7|TRBD2|13|TRBV12-3/TRBV12-4
CASKLAGTYEQYF
TGTGCCAGCAAACTAGCGGGGACCTACGAGCAGTACTTC
>few|TRBJ1-1|.|14|TRBV12-3/TRBV12-4
CASSLRGGGTEAFF
TGTGCCAGCAGTTTAAGGGGCGGGGGCACTGAAGCTTTCTTT
>.|TRBJ2-7|TRBD2|20|TRBV28
CASSLSRPPGLAGELYEQYF
TGTGCCAGCAGTTTATCCAGGCCCCCCGGACTAGCGGGAGAGCTCTACGAGCAGTACTTC
>many|TRBJ2-1|.|17|TRBV5-1
CASSLGGYSTGYNEQFF
TGCGCCAGCAGCCTCGGAGGATATTCCACCGGGTACAATGAGCAGTTCTTC
>.|TRBJ2-7|.|14|TRBV6-5
CASSSSTVPYEQYF
TGTGCCAGCAGTTCATCGACTGTCCCCTACGAGCAGTACTTC
>few|TRBJ2-3|.|13|TRBV20-1
CSAPIHSTDTQYF
TGCAGTGCTCCTATCCATAGCACAGATACGCAGTATTTT